The 9 T cell receptor beta chains given below trace back to one sample, sequenced in a study of T cell repertoires in cytomegalovirus infection. Antigen specificity for these receptors is unknown. In TCRdb, the reads were re-called with MiXCR into one record per CDR3 protein. The sample contains around 570,000 distinct CDR3 sequences, around two fifths of which appear only once. This specimen consisted of cultured PBMCs, obtained from culture after CMV antigen stimulation. The receptors here all came from a human donor in good health (CMV status not recorded). Some clones in this sample may be carry-over from other donors' samples.

The CDR3 nucleotides read TGTGCCAGCAGTTTGGGGACTAGCGGGGGGGCCTATGAGACCCAGTACTTC. This encodes CASSLGTSGGAYETQYF. The V call is TRBV12-3 or TRBV12-4, the J call TRBJ2-5, with TRBD2 matching over 16 bases. J was trimmed by 5 bases and V by 3 bases; bases with no gene match: 6. CDR3 length: 17 amino acids.

V and J are TRBV6-2 or TRBV6-3 and TRBJ2-7; TRBD2 might be the D (6 bases). CDR3 length: 12 residues. Per germline, CDR1 MNHEY and CDR2 SVGEGT. V lost 6 bases, J lost 3 bases, and 9 bases lay in between. CDR3 protein: CASRTTSYEQYF. In nucleotides, the CDR3 is TGTGCCAGCAGAACGACTAGCTACGAGCAGTACTTC.

This clonotype was picked up a small number of times. The rearrangement links TRBV12-3 or TRBV12-4 to TRBJ2-3; 15 nucleotides line up with TRBD2. V gave up 7 bases and J gave up 8 bases; unmatched junction bases: 7. This CDR3 has 15 amino acids. The CDR3 DNA reads TGTGCCAGCACCGGCGGGACTAGCGGGAGGACTACGCAGTATTTT. It is translated as CASTGGTSGRTTQYF.

On this clonotype: This may stem from a read error, because a much larger clone lies one nucleotide away. The chain has TRBV7-8 and TRBJ2-1, with no clear D. The V gene lost 5 bases and the J gene lost 3 bases, with 11 bases spanning the gap. The CDR3 consists of 14 residues. Per the germline V gene, CDR1 is SGHVS and CDR2 is FQNEAQ. The CDR3 is CASSLVRNYNEQFF. For the CDR3, the DNA is TGTGCCAGCAGCCTCGTCAGGAACTACAATGAGCAGTTCTTC.

This chain joins TRBV6-8 and TRBJ1-2, with D perhaps matching TRBD1 (5 bases). The CDR3 has 12 residues. The V and J ends lost 7 bases and 7 bases respectively, with 13 bases between them. Germline V gene lookup returns CDR1 MNHGY and CDR2 SAAAGT. CDR3 in DNA: TGTGCCAGCACCTGGGGCGGGGGTGGCTACACCTTC. Encoded protein: CASTWGGGGYTF.

The rearrangement uses TRBV6-6 and TRBJ2-2, with D possibly TRBD1 on 6 matching bases. Trimming removed 1 base at V and 4 bases at J, with 13 bases between. This CDR3 is 16 amino acids long. From germline, CDR1 is MNHNY and CDR2 SVGAGI (reference sequence). CDR3 sequence reads: CASSYFGQSVTGELFF. The CDR3 coding sequence is TGTGCCAGCAGTTACTTCGGACAGTCGGTCACCGGGGAGCTGTTTTTT.

J is TRBJ2-1 and V is TRBV19; maybe TRBD2 (6 bases). Deletions cut 0 bases from V and 2 bases from J, with 14 bases between. The germline V gene has CDR1 LNHDA and CDR2 SQIVND (reference sequence). This CDR3 is 17 amino acids long. This chain's CDR3 is CASSIDWLAGPYNEQFF. The CDR3 bases are TGTGCCAGTAGTATAGATTGGTTGGCGGGGCCCTACAATGAGCAGTTCTTC.

The chain employs TRBV4-3 and TRBJ2-5; unclear D gene. CDR1 LGHNA and CDR2 YSLEER come from the germline V gene. Trimming shortened V by 0 bases and J by 6 bases, and 11 bases separated the two germline ends. The CDR3 length is 14 residues. Here the CDR3 DNA reads TGCGCCAGCAGCCAAGATTTGCTGAGGAAGACCCAGTACTTC. This encodes CASSQDLLRKTQYF.

The gene calls are TRBV7-4 and TRBJ2-3; D not certain. V was cut by 2 bases and J by 11 bases, with 11 bases left in between. There are 12 residues in the CDR3. Germline V gives CDR1 SGHVT, CDR2 SQSDAQ. The CDR3 loop is CASSLQASLQYF. CDR3 in DNA: TGTGCCAGCAGCTTACAAGCGAGCTTGCAGTATTTT.